This T cell receptor (beta chain) derives from a study of CD8 T cells in Susac syndrome. Reverse transcription of roughly 0.5 to 1 ug RNA was carried out with random hexamers. TCR beta CDR3 was amplified by immunoSEQ covering 54 Vbeta and 13 Jbeta. A single record per CDR3 protein comes from TCRdb applying MiXCR to the immunoSEQ multiplex PCR reads. The sample has about 290,000 distinct CDR3 sequences, approximately 85% seen once. The authors carried out high-throughput sequencing of TCR beta. They applied it to CD8+ and CD4+ T cells obtained from blood. Both CD4+ and CD8+ T cells were negatively isolated, and TEMRA cells underwent FACS enrichment. Per germline, CDR1 SQVTM and CDR2 ANQGSEA. The CDR3 consists of 12 residues. V lost 3 bases and J lost 7, with 10 bases in between.

The source of this sequence is a human donor with multiple sclerosis. The V and J genes are TRBV29-1 and TRBJ2-4; D not certain. The sequenced material came from CD8+ T cells from PBMCs. The CDR3: CSVEWVNNIQYF. The CDR3 DNA reads TGCAGCGTTGAGTGGGTAAACAACATTCAGTACTTC.